The 15 T cell receptor beta chains in this list originate from one sample, sequenced in a study of regulatory T cells in long-lasting Graves disease. In building TCR beta libraries, iRepertoire HTBI primers were used together with Arm-PCR of CDR3 regions. One entry per CDR3 protein, called by TCRdb with MiXCR from the multiplex PCR reads. The repertoire includes hundreds of thousands of distinct CDR3 sequences, over 15% of them detected once, and 25% to 30% sits in the top ten. The time point here: newly diagnosed GD, antithyroid drugs for less than 3 months. PBMC-derived RNA was used for the TCR library. The sample was also reused in another study, on T cells in Graves' hyperthyroidism and ophthalmopathy.

This specimen consisted of peripheral blood mononuclear cells (PBMCs), obtained at new diagnosis, from a patient treated with antithyroid drugs. These receptors came from a man aged 35 to 55 with Graves disease.

This sequence joins TRBV25-1 and TRBJ2-5; no definite D call. The CDR3 has 14 residues. The germline CDR1 and CDR2 sequences are MGHDK and SYGVNS. V was trimmed by 3 bases and J by 7 bases, leaving 15 bases between them. Here the CDR3 reads CASSDWASGGTQYF. The CDR3 nucleotides read TGTGCCAGCAGTGATTGGGCCTCGGGTGGGACCCAGTACTTC.

Only a few counts were recorded for this clonotype. This sequence joins TRBV7-6 and TRBJ2-3, with D uncertain. V lost 3 bases and J 0 bases, leaving 10 bases between the germline ends. Germline loops: CDR1 SGHVS, CDR2 FNYEAQ. This CDR3 comprises 15 residues. CDR3 nucleotides: TGTGCCAGCAGCTTTCTGACCAGAAGCACAGATACGCAGTATTTT. It encodes CASSFLTRSTDTQYF.

This chain joins TRBV5-5 and TRBJ2-5, with D possibly TRBD2 on 6 matching bases. Trimming pared 4 bases from V and 4 bases from J, leaving 14 bases between. Germline assignment: CDR1 SGHKS and CDR2 YYEKEE (reference sequence). This CDR3 is built from 14 residues. CDR3 residues: CASSQRRGRETQYF. The CDR3 DNA is TGTGCCAGCAGCCAGAGGAGGGGCAGAGAGACCCAGTACTTC. Filled out from reference TRBV5-5 and TRBJ2-5, the complete variable domain reads DAGVTQSPTHLIKTRGQQVTLRCSPISGHKSVSWYQQVLGQGPQFIFQYYEKEERGRGNFPDRFSARQFPNYSSELNVNALLLGDSALYLCASSQRRGRETQYFGPGTRLLVL.

This clonotype was seen more than once but under ten times. Given a much more abundant clone one base away, this may be a read error. The chain recombines TRBV5-1 with TRBJ1-1, with a tentative D call TRBD1 (5 bases). Trimming stripped 7 bases from V and 4 bases from J, with 20 bases between. This CDR3 has 15 amino acids. Germline lookup yields CDR1 SGHRS and CDR2 YFSETQ. The CDR3 protein is CASYLDQAGRTEAFF. The CDR3 coding sequence is TGCGCCAGCTACTTGGATCAGGCAGGGCGCACTGAAGCTTTCTTT.

This clonotype was observed a few times. The genes are TRBV6-1 and TRBJ2-4, with 7 positions matching TRBD1. Germline V CDR1 and CDR2: MNHNS, SASEGT. The CDR3 spans 17 residues. V was pared by 2 bases and J by 5 bases, with 12 bases of the junction left unmatched. This CDR3 reads CASSEYANRGVQNIQYF. The CDR3 DNA follows: TGTGCCAGCAGTGAATATGCGAACAGGGGAGTCCAAAACATTCAGTACTTC.

This clonotype has just a few counts. This chain connects TRBV4-1 to TRBJ1-1; possible D gene TRBD1, 5 bases. Germline CDR1 reads MGHRA; CDR2 reads YSYEKL. The V end was cut by 6 bases, the J end by 6 bases, with 14 bases between. The CDR3 spans 13 residues. CDR3 nucleotides: TGCGCCAGCAGAAAGGTAGGGGAGGCTGAAGCTTTCTTT. Translation: CASRKVGEAEAFF.

CDR3 region: CAWTTGADRPQHF. The CDR3 nucleotides read TGTGCCTGGACCACAGGGGCCGACCGGCCCCAGCATTTT. This sequence joins TRBV30 and TRBJ1-5; 7 bases line up with TRBD1. V lost 4 bases to trimming and J lost 9 bases; unmatched junction nucleotides: 9. The CDR3 has 13 residues. In germline, CDR1 is GTSNPN, CDR2 SVGIG (reference sequence).

Many counts were recorded for this clonotype. The chain links TRBV11-3 to TRBJ1-1, with D unresolved. V gave up 5 bases and J gave up 3 bases, with 10 bases separating them. The CDR3 spans 13 residues. The germline V gene encodes CDR1 SGHNT and CDR2 YENEEA. The CDR3 reads CASSPSRHTEAFF. For the CDR3, the DNA is TGTGCCAGCAGCCCTTCACGGCACACTGAAGCTTTCTTT.

This clonotype was recorded a few times. The chain is built from TRBV20-1 and TRBJ2-1, with 7 bases that match TRBD2. The J call may be mistaken, given a closer DNA end match to TRBJ2-5. Looked up from germline, CDR1 is DFQATT and CDR2 is SNEGSKA (reference sequence). The CDR3 extends over 15 amino acids. The CDR3 coding sequence is TGCAGTGCTAGAAAGCCCTTGGGGGGGGGAGAGACCCAGTACTTC. Translating gives CSARKPLGGGETQYF.

This clonotype was counted ten times or more. The rearrangement links TRBV27 to TRBJ2-1; the match to TRBD2 covers 12 bases. Unmatched junction bases numbered 4, after V lost 8 bases and J lost 5 bases. CDR3 length: 14 amino acids. Germline V lookup: CDR1 MNHEY, CDR2 SMNVEV (reference sequence). The CDR3 DNA reads as TGTGCCAGCGGAAGACTAGCGGGGGACAATGAGCAGTTCTTC. Translated, it gives CASGRLAGDNEQFF.

This clonotype was counted many times. The V and J genes are TRBV20-1 and TRBJ2-5, with 11 bases fitting TRBD2. Germline V gene lookup returns CDR1 DFQATT and CDR2 SNEGSKA (reference sequence). Trimming removed 0 bases from V and 1 base from J; junction bases left unmatched: 4. The CDR3 extends over 16 amino acids. The CDR3 DNA sequence: TGCAGTGCTAGAGAGCGACTAGCGGGGAGCCAAGAGACCCAGTACTTC. Its translation is CSARERLAGSQETQYF.

Ten or more counts support this clonotype. The rearrangement links TRBV28 to TRBJ1-5; possibly TRBD1 for D (6 bases). This CDR3 has 15 amino acids. The germline V gene encodes CDR1 MDHEN and CDR2 SYDVKM. With 5 bases removed from V and 1 base from J, the gap between germline ends came to 12 bases. CDR3 sequence reads: CASSIRQASNQPQHF. CDR3 in DNA: TGTGCCAGCAGTATTCGACAGGCCAGCAATCAGCCCCAGCATTTT.

This clonotype was counted at least ten times. V usage is TRBV3-1 and J usage is TRBJ2-1; D might be TRBD1 or TRBD2, each matching 6 bases. The CDR3 loop spans 15 amino acids. Germline V gene lookup returns CDR1 LGHDT and CDR2 YNNKEL (reference sequence). Trimming took 1 base from V and 5 from J, leaving 12 bases between them. CDR3 DNA: TGTGCCAGCAGCCAAGGGGGGGCGCACAACAATGAGCAGTTCTTC. Residues: CASSQGGAHNNEQFF.

This clonotype has a count of ten or more. The rearrangement joins TRBV27 to TRBJ2-3, with D uncertain. This CDR3 contains 13 residues. Trimming took 8 bases from V and 1 from J, leaving 10 bases between them. Germline lookup yields CDR1 MNHEY and CDR2 SMNVEV (reference sequence). The CDR3 nucleotides read TGTGCCAGCCAGTCCGTGGGCACAGATACGCAGTATTTT. This sequence encodes CASQSVGTDTQYF.

The J gene is TRBJ2-5, the V gene TRBV28; weak D call: TRBD2 (6 bases). The CDR3 has 16 residues. Germline V gives CDR1 MDHEN, CDR2 SYDVKM. Trimming stripped 3 bases from V and 0 bases from J, with 14 bases between. In nucleotides, the CDR3 is TGTGCCAGCAGTTTTCGGAGGGGTCGGTACCAAGAGACCCAGTACTTC. Encoded protein: CASSFRRGRYQETQYF. Supplemented by reference TRBV28 and TRBJ2-5, the full variable domain reads DVKVTQSSRYLVKRTGEKVFLECVQDMDHENMFWYRQDPGLGLRLIYFSYDVKMKEKGDIPEGYSVSREKKERFSLILESASTNQTSMYLCASSFRRGRYQETQYFGPGTRLLVL.